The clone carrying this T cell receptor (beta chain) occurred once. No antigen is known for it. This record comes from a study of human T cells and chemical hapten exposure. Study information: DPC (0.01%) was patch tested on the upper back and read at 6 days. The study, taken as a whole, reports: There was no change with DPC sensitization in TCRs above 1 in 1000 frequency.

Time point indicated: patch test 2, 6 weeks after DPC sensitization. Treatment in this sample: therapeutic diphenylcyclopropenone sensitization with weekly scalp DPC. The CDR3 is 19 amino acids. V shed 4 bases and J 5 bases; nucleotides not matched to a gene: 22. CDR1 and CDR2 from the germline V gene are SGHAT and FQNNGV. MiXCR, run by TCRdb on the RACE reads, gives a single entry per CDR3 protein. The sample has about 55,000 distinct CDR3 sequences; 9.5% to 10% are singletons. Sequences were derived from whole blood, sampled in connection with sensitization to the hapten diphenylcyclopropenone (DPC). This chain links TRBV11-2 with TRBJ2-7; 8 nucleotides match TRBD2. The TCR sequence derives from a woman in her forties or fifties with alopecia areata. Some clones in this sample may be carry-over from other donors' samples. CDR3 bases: TGTGCCAGCAGCTCCCCGGGTATGGCGGGGGGACTTTACCCCAACGAGCAGTACTTC. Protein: CASSSPGMAGGLYPNEQYF.